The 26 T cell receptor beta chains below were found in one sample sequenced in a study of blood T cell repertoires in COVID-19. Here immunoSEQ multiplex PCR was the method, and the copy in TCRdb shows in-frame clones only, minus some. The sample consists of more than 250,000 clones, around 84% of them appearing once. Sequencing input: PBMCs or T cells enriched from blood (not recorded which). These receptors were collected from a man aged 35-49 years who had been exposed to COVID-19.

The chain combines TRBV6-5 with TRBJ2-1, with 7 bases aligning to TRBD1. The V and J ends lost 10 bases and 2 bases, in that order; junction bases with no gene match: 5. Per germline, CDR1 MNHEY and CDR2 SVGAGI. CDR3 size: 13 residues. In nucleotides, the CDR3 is TGTGCCACCGAGGGGGCCCCCTACAATGAGCAGTTCTTC. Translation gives CATEGAPYNEQFF.

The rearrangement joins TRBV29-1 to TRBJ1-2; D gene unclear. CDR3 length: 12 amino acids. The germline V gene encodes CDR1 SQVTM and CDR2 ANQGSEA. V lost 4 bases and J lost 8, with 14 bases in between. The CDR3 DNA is TGCAGCGTTGGTTTGCCCTCCGGGGGCTACACCTTC. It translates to CSVGLPSGGYTF.

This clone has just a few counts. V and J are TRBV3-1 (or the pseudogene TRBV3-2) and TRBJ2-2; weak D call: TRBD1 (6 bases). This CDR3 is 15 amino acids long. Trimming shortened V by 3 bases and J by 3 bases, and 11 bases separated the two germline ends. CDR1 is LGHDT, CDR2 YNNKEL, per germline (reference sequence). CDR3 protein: CASSHEGDYTGELFF. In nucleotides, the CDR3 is TGTGCCAGCAGCCACGAGGGGGATTACACCGGGGAGCTGTTTTTT.

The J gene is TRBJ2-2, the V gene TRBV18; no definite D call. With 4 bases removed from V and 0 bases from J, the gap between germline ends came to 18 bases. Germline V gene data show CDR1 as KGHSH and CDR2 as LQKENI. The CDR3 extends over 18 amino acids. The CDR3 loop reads CASSLPELKYANTGELFF. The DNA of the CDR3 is TGTGCCAGCTCACTGCCAGAACTAAAATACGCGAACACCGGGGAGCTGTTTTTT.

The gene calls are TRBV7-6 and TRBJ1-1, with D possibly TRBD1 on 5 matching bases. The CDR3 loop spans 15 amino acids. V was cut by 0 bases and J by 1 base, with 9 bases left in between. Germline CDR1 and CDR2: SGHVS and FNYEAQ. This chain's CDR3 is CASSLAGRGNTEAFF. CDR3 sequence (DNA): TGTGCCAGCAGCTTAGCGGGAAGGGGGAACACTGAAGCTTTCTTT.

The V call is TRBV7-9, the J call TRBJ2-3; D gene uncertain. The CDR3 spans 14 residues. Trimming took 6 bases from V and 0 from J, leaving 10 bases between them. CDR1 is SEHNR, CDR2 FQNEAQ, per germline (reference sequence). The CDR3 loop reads CASRTVPSTDTQYF. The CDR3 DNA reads TGTGCCAGCAGAACGGTCCCGAGCACAGATACGCAGTATTTT.

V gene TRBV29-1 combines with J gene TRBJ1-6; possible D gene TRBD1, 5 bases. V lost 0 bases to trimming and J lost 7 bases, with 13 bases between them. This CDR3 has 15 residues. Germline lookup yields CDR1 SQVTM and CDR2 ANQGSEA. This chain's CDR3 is CSVEDSDSPNSPLHF. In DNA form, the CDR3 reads TGCAGCGTTGAAGATTCTGACAGCCCAAATTCACCCCTCCACTTT.

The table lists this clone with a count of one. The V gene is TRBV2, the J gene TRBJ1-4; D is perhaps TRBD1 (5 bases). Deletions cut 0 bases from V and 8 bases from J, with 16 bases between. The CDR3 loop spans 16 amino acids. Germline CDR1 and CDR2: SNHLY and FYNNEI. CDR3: CASSEADGGLREKLFF. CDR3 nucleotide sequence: TGTGCCAGCAGTGAAGCGGACGGGGGTCTTCGGGAAAAACTGTTTTTT.

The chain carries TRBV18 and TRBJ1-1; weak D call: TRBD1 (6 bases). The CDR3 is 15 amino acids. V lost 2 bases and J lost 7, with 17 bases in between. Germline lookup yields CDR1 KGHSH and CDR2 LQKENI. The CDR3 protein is CASSPWPGHSVEAFF. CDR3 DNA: TGTGCCAGCTCACCATGGCCGGGACATTCAGTTGAAGCTTTCTTT.

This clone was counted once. Here the CDR3 reads CASFRTGGHNEQFF. The CDR3 DNA reads TGTGCCAGCTTTAGGACAGGGGGGCACAATGAGCAGTTCTTC. This chain uses TRBV2 with TRBJ2-1; 10 bases fit TRBD1. The CDR3 has 14 amino acids. Germline loops: CDR1 SNHLY, CDR2 FYNNEI. The V segment lost 8 bases and the J segment 5 bases; nucleotides outside the gene matches: 6.

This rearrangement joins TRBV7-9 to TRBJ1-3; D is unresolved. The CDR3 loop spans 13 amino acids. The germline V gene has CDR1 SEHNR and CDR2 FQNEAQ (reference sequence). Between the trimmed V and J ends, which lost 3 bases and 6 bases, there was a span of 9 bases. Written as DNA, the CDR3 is TGTGCCAGCAGCTTCCAGGAGGCAAACACCATATATTTT. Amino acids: CASSFQEANTIYF.

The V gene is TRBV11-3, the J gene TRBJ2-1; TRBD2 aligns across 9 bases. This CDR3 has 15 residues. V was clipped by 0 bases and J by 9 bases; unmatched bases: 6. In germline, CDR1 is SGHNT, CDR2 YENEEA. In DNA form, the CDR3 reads TGTGCCAGCAGCTTAGAAACTCCAGCGGGAGGTGAGCAGTTCTTC. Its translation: CASSLETPAGGEQFF. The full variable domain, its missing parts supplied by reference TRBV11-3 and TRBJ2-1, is EAGVVQSPRYKIIEKKQPVAFWCNPISGHNTLYWYLQNLGQGPELLIRYENEEAVDDSQLPKDRFSAERLKGVDSTLKIQPAELGDSAVYLCASSLETPAGGEQFFGPGTRLTVL.

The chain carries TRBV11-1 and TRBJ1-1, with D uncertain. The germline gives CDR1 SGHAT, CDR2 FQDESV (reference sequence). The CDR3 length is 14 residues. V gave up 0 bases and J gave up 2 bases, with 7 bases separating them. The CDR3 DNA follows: TGTGCCAGCAGCTTAGCGCTCAGAAACACTGAAGCTTTCTTT. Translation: CASSLALRNTEAFF.

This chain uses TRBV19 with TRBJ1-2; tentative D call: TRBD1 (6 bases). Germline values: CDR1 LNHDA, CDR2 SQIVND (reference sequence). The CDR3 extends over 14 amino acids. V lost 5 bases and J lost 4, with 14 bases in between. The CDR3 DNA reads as TGTGCCAGTAGTGTCGGACAGCGAGCCTATGGCTACACCTTC. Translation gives CASSVGQRAYGYTF. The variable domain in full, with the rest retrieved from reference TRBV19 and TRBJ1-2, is DGGITQSPKYLFRKEGQNVTLSCEQNLNHDAMYWYRQDPGQGLRLIYYSQIVNDFQKGDIAEGYSVSREKKESFPLTVTSAQKNPTAFYLCASSVGQRAYGYTFGSGTRLTVV.

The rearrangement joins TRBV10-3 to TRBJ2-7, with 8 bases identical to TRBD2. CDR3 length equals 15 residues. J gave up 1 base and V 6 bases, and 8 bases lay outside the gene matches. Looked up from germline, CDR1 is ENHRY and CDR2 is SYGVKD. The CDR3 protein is CAIRPTSGNSYEQYF. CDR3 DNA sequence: TGTGCCATCAGACCCACTAGCGGAAATTCCTACGAGCAGTACTTC.

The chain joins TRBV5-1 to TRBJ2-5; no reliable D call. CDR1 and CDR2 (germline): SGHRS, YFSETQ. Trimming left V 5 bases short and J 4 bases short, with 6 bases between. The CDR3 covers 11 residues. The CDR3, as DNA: TGCGCCAGCAGGAGAATAGAGACCCAGTACTTC. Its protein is CASRRIETQYF.

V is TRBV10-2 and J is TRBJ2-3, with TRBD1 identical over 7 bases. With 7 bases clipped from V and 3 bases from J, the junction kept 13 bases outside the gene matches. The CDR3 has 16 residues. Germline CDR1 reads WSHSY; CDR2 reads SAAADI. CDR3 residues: CASKKGTGVTTDTQYF. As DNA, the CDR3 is TGCGCCAGCAAGAAGGGAACAGGGGTTACGACAGATACGCAGTATTTT.

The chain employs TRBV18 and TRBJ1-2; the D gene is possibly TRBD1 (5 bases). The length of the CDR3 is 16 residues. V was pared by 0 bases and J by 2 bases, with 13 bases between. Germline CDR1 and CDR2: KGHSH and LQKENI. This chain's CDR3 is CASSPPMGLWNYGYTF. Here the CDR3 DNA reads TGTGCCAGCTCACCACCAATGGGACTTTGGAACTATGGCTACACCTTC.

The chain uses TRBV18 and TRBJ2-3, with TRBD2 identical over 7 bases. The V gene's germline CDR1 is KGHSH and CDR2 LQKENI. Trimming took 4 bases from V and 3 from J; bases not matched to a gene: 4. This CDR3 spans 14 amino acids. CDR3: CASSLPGGTDTQYF. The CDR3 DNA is TGTGCCAGCTCACTACCCGGGGGGACAGATACGCAGTATTTT.

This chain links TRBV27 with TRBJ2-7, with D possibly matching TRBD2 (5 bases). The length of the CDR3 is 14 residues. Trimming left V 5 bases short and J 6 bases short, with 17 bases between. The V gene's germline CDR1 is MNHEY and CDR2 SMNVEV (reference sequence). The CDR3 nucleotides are TGTGCCAGCAGTACCCGGACTCAGGACGGCGAGCAGTACTTC. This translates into CASSTRTQDGEQYF.

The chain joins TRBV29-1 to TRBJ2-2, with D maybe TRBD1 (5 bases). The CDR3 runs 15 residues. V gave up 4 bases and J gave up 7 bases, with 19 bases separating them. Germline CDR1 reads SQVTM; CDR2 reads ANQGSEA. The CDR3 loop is CSVVGAALTGGELFF. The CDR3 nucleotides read TGCAGCGTTGTTGGGGCAGCCCTGACTGGCGGGGAGCTGTTTTTT.

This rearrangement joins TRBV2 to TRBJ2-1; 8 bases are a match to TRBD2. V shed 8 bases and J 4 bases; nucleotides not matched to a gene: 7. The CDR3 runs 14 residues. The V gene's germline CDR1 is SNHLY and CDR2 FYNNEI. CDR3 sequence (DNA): TGTGCCAGCCAGCTGACTAGCGCGTACAATGAGCAGTTCTTC. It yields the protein CASQLTSAYNEQFF. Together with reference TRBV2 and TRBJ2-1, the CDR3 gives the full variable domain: EPEVTQTPSHQVTQMGQEVILRCVPISNHLYFYWYRQILGQKVEFLVSFYNNEISEKSEIFDDQFSVERPDGSNFTLKIRSTKLEDSAMYFCASQLTSAYNEQFFGPGTRLTVL.

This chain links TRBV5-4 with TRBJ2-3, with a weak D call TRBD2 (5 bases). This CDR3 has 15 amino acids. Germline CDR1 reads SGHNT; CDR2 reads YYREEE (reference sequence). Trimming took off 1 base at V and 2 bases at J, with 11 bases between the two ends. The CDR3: CASSLWSGPTDTQYF. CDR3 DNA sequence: TGTGCCAGCAGCTTGTGGAGCGGCCCCACAGATACGCAGTATTTT.

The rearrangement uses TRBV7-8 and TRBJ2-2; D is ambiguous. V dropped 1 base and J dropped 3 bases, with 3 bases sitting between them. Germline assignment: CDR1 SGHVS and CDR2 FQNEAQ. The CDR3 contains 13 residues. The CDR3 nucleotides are TGTGCCAGCAGCTTAGTAGACACCGGGGAGCTGTTTTTT. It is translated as CASSLVDTGELFF.

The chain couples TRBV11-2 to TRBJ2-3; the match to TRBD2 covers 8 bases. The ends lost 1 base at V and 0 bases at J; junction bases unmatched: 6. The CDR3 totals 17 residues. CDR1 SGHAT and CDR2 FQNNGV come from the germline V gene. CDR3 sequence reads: CASSLVTSELSTDTQYF. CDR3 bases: TGTGCCAGCAGCTTAGTGACTAGCGAGCTGAGCACAGATACGCAGTATTTT.

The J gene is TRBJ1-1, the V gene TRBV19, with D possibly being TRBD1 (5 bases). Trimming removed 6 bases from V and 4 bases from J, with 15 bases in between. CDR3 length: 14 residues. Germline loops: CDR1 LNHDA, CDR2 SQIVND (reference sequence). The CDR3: CASRLGDLGTEAFF. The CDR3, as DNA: TGTGCCAGTAGGTTGGGGGACTTAGGCACTGAAGCTTTCTTT.